This TCR beta chain was recovered during a study of shared clonotypes between healthy human individuals. On this clone itself: Other nucleotide sequences from this sample produce the same CDR3.

Measured with immunoSEQ multiplex PCR; TCRdb has only the in-frame clones, and not every one. The sample contains more than 2 million clones, about 94% of which appear only once. Naive CD8 cells, CD45RO-negative and positively selected for CCR7, excluded terminally differentiated effector memory CD45RA+ cells. V was shortened by 2 bases and J by 1 base, with 8 bases between the two germline ends. The CDR3 has 13 residues. Germline V lookup: CDR1 GTSNPN, CDR2 SVGIG (reference sequence). This chain links TRBV30 with TRBJ1-1; unclear D gene. The source material was naive CD8+ T cells from PBMCs. This TCR was sampled from a man in his late teens or twenties in good health. Some clones in this sample may be carry-over from other donors' samples. CDR3 in DNA: TGTGCCTGGAGTTTGACGGCGAACACTGAAGCTTTCTTT. Its protein is CAWSLTANTEAFF.